The rows below give T cell receptor beta chains drawn from one sample of a study of shared clonotypes between healthy human individuals. The data were produced by immunoSEQ multiplex PCR, yet TCRdb's version contains in-frame clones alone and is incomplete. Here the sample spans roughly 2.1 million clones, roughly 91% being singletons. The material sequenced was naive CD8+ T cells from PBMCs. The origin of the receptors is a man between 18 and 29 years old in good health. Some clones in this sample may be carry-over from other donors' samples. Each CDR3 is given with its conserved first and last residue. The order of the fields is clone size, V gene, CDR3 protein. Rows may omit the clone size; those that give it use once, few, many or a size class.

clone size: -
V gene: TRBV6-5
CDR3 protein: CASSSHRGTPLEQYF

clone size: few
V gene: TRBV2
CDR3 protein: CASSEGPASYNEQFF

clone size: -
V gene: TRBV7-9
CDR3 protein: CASSVRTSGRDINEQFF

clone size: -
V gene: TRBV11-2
CDR3 protein: CASSLGPGPYNEQFF

clone size: -
V gene: TRBV4-2
CDR3 protein: CASSLATGEINEQFF

clone size: -
V gene: TRBV6-1
CDR3 protein: CASSESTGSSYEQYF

clone size: -
V gene: TRBV15
CDR3 protein: CATSRTNQAFF

clone size: -
V gene: TRBV14
CDR3 protein: CASSLYRTSQQFF

clone size: -
V gene: TRBV27
CDR3 protein: CASSLGGRVEQFF

clone size: -
V gene: TRBV9
CDR3 protein: CASSPGGQSGEQYF

clone size: -
V gene: TRBV6-1
CDR3 protein: CASTGTLLAKNIQYF

clone size: -
V gene: TRBV5-1
CDR3 protein: CASSHTTDRDGTGELFF

clone size: -
V gene: TRBV19
CDR3 protein: CASHSGGSSYNEQFF

clone size: -
V gene: TRBV10-1
CDR3 protein: CASSDSGGPLEQYF

clone size: -
V gene: TRBV2
CDR3 protein: CASSEPGAWNEQFF

clone size: -
V gene: TRBV30
CDR3 protein: CAWSGRPGPTSTF

clone size: -
V gene: TRBV29-1
CDR3 protein: CSVEQFGTSGSTDTQYF

clone size: few
V gene: TRBV7-9
CDR3 protein: CASSLGSEAFF

clone size: -
V gene: TRBV5-6
CDR3 protein: CASSLPPSEQFF

clone size: once
V gene: TRBV7-8
CDR3 protein: CASSLDGGWAEAFF

clone size: -
V gene: TRBV27
CDR3 protein: CASRTVRVAGPDGELFF

clone size: -
V gene: TRBV6-1
CDR3 protein: CASSEFERVEQYF

clone size: -
V gene: TRBV7-8
CDR3 protein: CASSPPKGEGQFGELFF

clone size: -
V gene: TRBV5-4
CDR3 protein: CASSLIRDGNEQFF

clone size: -
V gene: TRBV27
CDR3 protein: CASSLQKVNTEAFF